The text below deals with one T cell receptor beta chain. The CDR3 extends over 14 amino acids. J was trimmed by 2 bases and V by 9 bases; bases with no gene match: 6. Germline lookup yields CDR1 ENHRY and CDR2 SYGVKD. The sample is drawn from a study of PD-1 blockade in classical Hodgkin lymphoma. Time point specified: cycle 4 day 1 (C4D1), after more than 5 weeks of nivolumab. Each patient relapsed following autologous stem cell transplantation, and prior brentuximab vedotin exposure differed. Sequencing was performed with immunoSEQ multiplex PCR; in TCRdb, only in-frame clones are kept and a portion is missing. Here the sample spans roughly 8,200 clones, roughly nine tenths being singletons.

This TCR was recovered from a human donor with classical Hodgkin lymphoma. The genes are TRBV10-3 and TRBJ2-3; 9 bases match TRBD2. Sequencing used peripheral blood mononuclear cells (PBMCs), obtained before the fourth cycle of nivolumab. CDR3 sequence reads: CAIGTSRFTDTQYF. The DNA of the CDR3 is TGTGCCATTGGGACTAGCAGATTCACAGATACGCAGTATTTT.